The 13 T cell receptor beta chains listed next were all sequenced from one sample in a study. TCRdb used MiXCR to reprocess the 5' RACE reads, holding one entry per CDR3 protein. This table has about 5,900 distinct CDR3 sequences, roughly two thirds appearing once. Sample: memory CD4+ T cells sorted from a lymph node. Stated subset: memory CD4+ T cells, CD4+CD45RO+CD25-. All receptors come from a female donor with breast cancer.

This chain connects TRBV20-1 to TRBJ1-2, with a weak D call TRBD1 (5 bases). V was shortened by 1 base and J by 8 bases, with 20 bases between the two germline ends. Germline V CDR1 and CDR2: DFQATT, SNEGSKA (reference sequence). CDR3 length equals 15 residues. The CDR3 DNA sequence: TGCAGTGCTAGAGCTCAGCAAGAGCTTAAGGGGGGCTACACCTTC. This codes for CSARAQQELKGGYTF.

The chain uses TRBV6-1 and TRBJ2-3, with D maybe TRBD1 (5 bases). Germline values: CDR1 MNHNS, CDR2 SASEGT. The CDR3 has 14 residues. The germline V and J ends were trimmed by 2 bases and 0 bases, with 6 bases remaining between them. In nucleotides, the CDR3 is TGTGCCAGCAGTGAACAGGGTAGCACAGATACGCAGTATTTT. Translated, it gives CASSEQGSTDTQYF.

This clonotype was counted a few times. This chain uses TRBV20-1 with TRBJ2-1; TRBD1 aligns across 11 bases. Trimming cost V 5 bases and J 9 bases; bases outside gene matches: 9. There are 14 residues in the CDR3. Germline V gives CDR1 DFQATT, CDR2 SNEGSKA (reference sequence). The chain's CDR3 is CSASIGQGAGEQFF. CDR3 nucleotides: TGCAGTGCTTCCATAGGACAGGGGGCGGGTGAGCAGTTCTTC.

This rearrangement joins TRBV12-3 or TRBV12-4 to TRBJ2-1; TRBD2 agrees at 10 bases. The ends lost 5 bases at V and 0 bases at J; junction bases unmatched: 7. This CDR3 is 17 amino acids long. The CDR3 here is CASSGGLAVDSYNEQFF. The CDR3 DNA reads as TGTGCCAGCAGTGGAGGACTAGCGGTAGACTCCTACAATGAGCAGTTCTTC.

By sample share, this clonotype is medium-sized. V is TRBV4-1 and J is TRBJ2-1; D might be TRBD2 (6 bases). Per the germline V gene, CDR1 is MGHRA and CDR2 is YSYEKL. The length of the CDR3 is 14 residues. V was cut by 8 bases and J by 6 bases, with 17 bases left in between. The CDR3 loop reads CASRPGLLINEQFF. In DNA form, the CDR3 reads TGCGCCAGCCGACCGGGACTCTTAATCAATGAGCAGTTCTTC.

The J gene is TRBJ1-3, the V gene TRBV7-6; perhaps TRBD1 as D (6 bases). CDR3 size: 13 residues. The V gene lost 5 bases and the J gene lost 4 bases, with 9 bases spanning the gap. The germline CDR1 and CDR2 sequences are SGHVS and FNYEAQ. The CDR3 DNA reads TGTGCCAGCAGCCAAGACAGGGGAAACACCATATATTTT. It specifies CASSQDRGNTIYF. Drawing the rest from reference TRBV7-6 and TRBJ1-3, the complete variable domain is GAGVSQSPRYKVTKRGQDVALRCDPISGHVSLYWYRQALGQGPEFLTYFNYEAQQDKSGLPNDRFSAERPEGSISTLTIQRTEQRDSAMYRCASSQDRGNTIYFGEGSWLTVV.

Judged by abundance, this clonotype is medium-sized (0.01 to 0.1%). The V gene is TRBV20-1, the J gene TRBJ2-7; D may be TRBD2 (5 bases). V was pared by 6 bases and J by 6 bases, with 24 bases between. CDR1 and CDR2 (germline): DFQATT, SNEGSKA (reference sequence). The length of the CDR3 is 15 residues. The CDR3 DNA sequence: TGCAGTGCCAAGGGCCCAACTAGTAGTCGCGGCGAGCAGTACTTC. This gives the protein CSAKGPTSSRGEQYF.

This clonotype has more than one count but fewer than ten. The gene calls are TRBV12-3 or TRBV12-4 and TRBJ1-1, with D hard to call. V was shortened by 5 bases and J by 2 bases, with 9 bases between the two germline ends. This CDR3 comprises 13 residues. The CDR3, as DNA: TGTGCCAGCAGTATCGTCCGAAACACTGAAGCTTTCTTT. Its protein is CASSIVRNTEAFF.

The chain uses TRBV25-1 and TRBJ2-7; perhaps D is TRBD1 or TRBD2 (5 bases each). The germline V and J ends were trimmed by 5 bases and 8 bases, with 22 bases remaining between them. CDR3 length equals 15 residues. Germline values: CDR1 MGHDK, CDR2 SYGVNS. CDR3 coding DNA: TGTGCCAGCAGTACACGGACGGGGCCCTCAGGAAAGCAGTACTTC. Its translation is CASSTRTGPSGKQYF.

The chain is built from TRBV12-3 or TRBV12-4 and TRBJ2-5, with 7 bases aligning to TRBD2. J lost 4 bases, V lost 8 bases, and 13 bases had no gene match. This CDR3 is built from 15 residues. The CDR3 region is CASRIVPGEGETQYF. The DNA for the CDR3 is TGTGCCAGCCGTATAGTGCCCGGGGAGGGAGAGACCCAGTACTTC.

V and J are TRBV7-9 and TRBJ2-3; TRBD1 matches 8 bases. V dropped 4 bases and J dropped 4; count of bases not matched to a gene: 7. CDR1 and CDR2 (germline): SEHNR, FQNEAQ (reference sequence). The CDR3 extends over 15 amino acids. The CDR3 is CASSYQGAVSDTQYF. Written as DNA, the CDR3 is TGTGCCAGCAGCTACCAGGGGGCTGTCTCAGATACGCAGTATTTT.

This clonotype came up a few times. This chain connects TRBV10-2 to TRBJ1-6, with D hard to call. The germline V gene has CDR1 WSHSY and CDR2 SAAADI. The ends were cut back, 2 bases at V and 8 bases at J, with 7 bases in the middle. The CDR3 contains 13 residues. The CDR3 reads CASSETGYSPLHF. In DNA form, the CDR3 reads TGCGCCAGCAGTGAGACGGGTTATTCACCCCTCCACTTT.

The rearrangement links TRBV29-1 to TRBJ2-2; TRBD1 might be the D (5 bases). Germline values: CDR1 SQVTM, CDR2 ANQGSEA. This CDR3 is built from 15 residues. V was trimmed by 2 bases and J by 6 bases, leaving 16 bases between them. The CDR3 DNA reads as TGCAGCGTTGAACGCCAGGGCGCTCTTCCCGGGGAGCTGTTTTTT. It specifies CSVERQGALPGELFF.